This T cell receptor beta chain was found in a study of shared clonotypes between healthy human individuals (dated by TCRdb to about 2020). At the level of the whole study: The cohort comprised two women and a few men aged 18 to 49 years. For each donor, CD4 naive and CD4 memory were each run on three plates, CD8 naive on two plates, and CD8 memory on one plate. To increase sequencing depth and limit assay-specific biases, TCR repertoire library preparation and sequencing were carried out by different laboratories using diverse techniques. To estimate repertoire size and how much clonotypes are shared between individuals, the study performed deep sequencing of blood TCR repertoires from about 5 healthy adults. Each donor's leukapheresis produced roughly between roughly 0.85 and 9.5 billion PBMCs. Summary of the overall study and its limitations: Based on pairwise subsampling, the degree of clonotype sharing among donors was expected to be affected by sequencing depth. Because the study included a small number of donors, the genetic and exposure-history diversity represented was limited. Sampling was limited to blood, and TCR repertoires in tissue likely differ from TCR repertoires in blood. Naive subsets generally had larger estimated clonotype richness than memory subsets. Compared with non-shared clonotypes, the clonotypes found in all four sorted-subset donors had higher generation probabilities. Across a few donors, about 4.5% of naive CD4, 3% to 4% of naive CD8, roughly 2.3% of memory CD4, and under 0.45% of memory CD8 clonotypes were shared. Even with the large sequencing depth, rarefaction of the sorted-subset datasets indicated that sequencing was incomplete.

The donors were healthy, HIV-negative adults with no recently reported acute infections or vaccinations. Only Caucasian adults living in Nashville, Tennessee, USA were represented among the donors. CD4+ T cells were enriched by magnetic negative selection, after which naive cells were positively selected on CD45RA and the negative fraction was taken as the memory subset. Blood was collected by leukapheresis, and PBMCs were isolated by Ficoll-Histopaque density gradient centrifugation and then cryopreserved in liquid nitrogen vapor phase. Analytical flow cytometry was used to check the purity and quantity of every magnetically sorted T cell population. From each sorted fraction, genomic DNA was isolated and quantified by UV absorbance on a Nanodrop 2000c. CDR3 length: 14 amino acids, cysteine to phenylalanine. Only the CDR3 DNA is retained, 42 bases long and in frame from the first base. A remark on this clone: The antigen it recognizes is unknown. One base away there is no much larger clone; base qualities are not given.

Using the deep immunoSEQ assay, multiplex PCR amplified TCR CDR3 regions from genomic DNA. Genomic DNA extracted from each cell subset was distributed evenly over all wells of several immunoSEQ 96-well plates, and each plate served as one replicate. For sorted subsets, around 200 ng genomic DNA, equal to 30,000 to 35,000 T cell genomes, was loaded into each replicate PCR. The purified libraries were quantified using a Qubit 3.0 fluorometer, sized with a Bioanalyzer 2100, and then quantified again using the KAPA Library Quantification kit. Every immunoSEQ 96-well plate was sequenced on a dedicated single-read 150-cycle Illumina NextSeq 550 flow cell. Under the source paper's analysis protocol: Because the immunoSEQ output included only junctional sequences and no quality scores, the filtering could not be the same as the filtering used for full-length reads. Sequences were annotated with PyIR, a Python wrapper for IgBLAST v1.9, using IMGT germline references to assign V/J genes and CDR3. Any read was removed if the V/J assignment was weak (E-value above 1e-6), the CDR3 was missing, or the read contained stop codons, out-of-frame junctions, or ambiguous translated residues. V3J clonotypes were defined as sequences sharing the same inferred V gene, J gene, and CDR3 amino acid sequence. Percentage overlap between repertoires was calculated by dividing the number of shared unique clonotypes by the size of the smaller repertoire. Three approaches were used to assess repertoire richness: RTK rarefaction, the Chao1 estimator, and Recon v2.1 estimates of unobserved clonotypes. OLGA was used to compute generation probabilities for all TCRbeta clonotypes that the gDNA method yielded from four donors. TCRdb limited this immuneACCESS table to in-frame rearrangements with V and J called. A share of clones is missing; checked studies link under half to unresolved V genes, and the rest is unexplained. The V and J calls and clone size were taken over from that table, and D and trimming were inferred from the DNA. Counted in this sample were 900,000 to 1,200,000 clones; more than 75% of them appeared once. 0.61% of the sample lies in the top ten.

The rearrangement joined TRBV21-1 to TRBJ2-7; the table assigns TRBD2, which was not confirmed against the DNA. TRBV21-1 is a known pseudogene. This TCR derives from a man younger than 35 in good health. Some clones in this sample may be carry-over from other donors' samples. The sequenced sample consisted of memory CD4+ T cells from PBMCs. According to the study, the label for this sample's cell subset or site signals: CD45RA-negative fraction. CDR3 reads: CASSKAHRGYEQYF. Read as DNA, the sequence is TGTGCCAGCAGCAAAGCGCATCGGGGGTACGAGCAGTACTTC.